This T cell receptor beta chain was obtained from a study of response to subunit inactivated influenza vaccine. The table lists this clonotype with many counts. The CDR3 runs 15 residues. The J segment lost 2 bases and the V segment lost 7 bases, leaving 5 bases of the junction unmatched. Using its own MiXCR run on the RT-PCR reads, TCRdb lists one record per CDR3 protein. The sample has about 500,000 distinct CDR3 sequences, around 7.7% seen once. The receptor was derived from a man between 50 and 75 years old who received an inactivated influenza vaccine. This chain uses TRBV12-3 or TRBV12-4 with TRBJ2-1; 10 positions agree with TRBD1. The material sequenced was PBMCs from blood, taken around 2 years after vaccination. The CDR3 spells CASNWGQGPYNEQFF. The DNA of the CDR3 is TGTGCCAGCAATTGGGGACAGGGGCCCTACAATGAGCAGTTCTTC.